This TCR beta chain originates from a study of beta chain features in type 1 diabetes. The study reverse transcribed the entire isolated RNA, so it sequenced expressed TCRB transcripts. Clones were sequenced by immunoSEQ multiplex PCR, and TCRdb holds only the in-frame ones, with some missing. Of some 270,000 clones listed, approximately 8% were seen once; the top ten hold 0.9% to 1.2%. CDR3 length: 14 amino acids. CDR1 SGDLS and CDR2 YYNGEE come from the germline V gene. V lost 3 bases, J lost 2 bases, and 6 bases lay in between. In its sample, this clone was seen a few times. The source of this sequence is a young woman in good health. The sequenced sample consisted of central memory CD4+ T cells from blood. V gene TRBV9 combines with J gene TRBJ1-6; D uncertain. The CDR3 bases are TGTGCCAGCAGCGGCGGCCCCTATAATTCACCCCTCCACTTT. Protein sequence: CASSGGPYNSPLHF.